Each of the 31 T cell receptor beta chains below was sequenced from the same sample in a study of technical replicates of blood from several donors. TCRdb's copy holds only in-frame clones and misses some; the assay was immunoSEQ multiplex PCR. The data show about 49,000 clones, about 90% seen once. The specimen was PBMCs. These receptors were taken from a human donor in good health. Some clones in this sample may be carry-over from other donors' samples.

The chain is built from TRBV19 and TRBJ2-7; 8 positions agree with TRBD1. There are 14 residues in the CDR3. Trimming removed 2 bases from V and 2 bases from J; junction bases left unmatched: 2. CDR1 and CDR2 (germline): LNHDA, SQIVND (reference sequence). The CDR3 bases are TGTGCCAGTAGTATACTACAGGGGGCCTACGAGCAGTACTTC. Its translation is CASSILQGAYEQYF.

The chain has TRBV19 and TRBJ2-1; 11 nucleotides line up with TRBD2. This CDR3 is built from 15 residues. V lost 4 bases and J lost 5; bases outside the gene matches: 4. CDR1 is LNHDA and CDR2 is SQIVND in the germline V gene (reference sequence). Written as DNA, the CDR3 is TGTGCCAGTAGTACGACTAGCGGGGCAAACAATGAGCAGTTCTTC. As protein: CASSTTSGANNEQFF. The entire variable domain, with the rest obtained from reference TRBV19 and TRBJ2-1, is as follows: DGGITQSPKYLFRKEGQNVTLSCEQNLNHDAMYWYRQDPGQGLRLIYYSQIVNDFQKGDIAEGYSVSREKKESFPLTVTSAQKNPTAFYLCASSTTSGANNEQFFGPGTRLTVL.

The rearrangement links TRBV9 to TRBJ2-1; 11 bases align to TRBD2. Germline V gene data show CDR1 as SGDLS and CDR2 as YYNGEE. The V segment lost 2 bases and the J segment 7 bases; nucleotides outside the gene matches: 14. The CDR3 contains 18 residues. The CDR3 loop is CASSVTPSSSGGRNEQFF. The CDR3 DNA reads as TGTGCCAGCAGCGTTACTCCCTCCTCTAGCGGGGGGAGGAATGAGCAGTTCTTC.

J is TRBJ2-7 and V is TRBV9; 9 nucleotides line up with TRBD2. Germline V gene lookup returns CDR1 SGDLS and CDR2 YYNGEE. The CDR3 sequence is 16 residues long. Unmatched junction bases numbered 4, after V lost 0 bases and J lost 0 bases. In DNA, the CDR3 is TGTGCCAGCAGCGTAGATGCTAGCGGGACCTCCTACGAGCAGTACTTC. Encoded protein: CASSVDASGTSYEQYF.

The rearrangement links TRBV5-1 to TRBJ1-1; 11 bases fit TRBD1. The length of the CDR3 is 15 residues. V trimming: 2 bases; J trimming: 4 bases; junction bases outside the gene matches: 4. The germline CDR1 and CDR2 sequences are SGHRS and YFSETQ. In DNA, the CDR3 is TGCGCCAGCAGCTTCGGCGGGACAGGGGGCACTGAAGCTTTCTTT. Protein sequence: CASSFGGTGGTEAFF.

The chain employs TRBV10-1 and TRBJ2-2, with TRBD1 matching over 7 bases. The CDR3 covers 16 residues. V lost 0 bases to trimming and J lost 5 bases; unmatched junction nucleotides: 6. Germline assignment: CDR1 WNHNN and CDR2 SYGVQD (reference sequence). The CDR3 region has the DNA TGCGCCAGCAGTGAGTCTCGACAGGGTGGAACCGGGGAGCTGTTTTTT. Amino acids: CASSESRQGGTGELFF.

The rearrangement joins TRBV5-1 to TRBJ2-7; possibly TRBD2 for D (5 bases). The CDR3 contains 14 residues. Germline V gene sequence: CDR1 SGHRS, CDR2 YFSETQ. Trimming took off 2 bases at V and 7 bases at J, with 16 bases between the two ends. The CDR3 sequence: CASSLKDPPGEQYF. CDR3 nucleotides: TGCGCCAGCAGCTTAAAAGATCCTCCGGGGGAGCAGTACTTC.

This chain joins TRBV7-2 and TRBJ2-3, with 8 bases fitting TRBD1. This CDR3 comprises 16 residues. With V trimmed by 5 bases and J by 3 bases, 10 bases remained unmatched. CDR1 SGHTA and CDR2 FQGNSA come from the germline V gene. CDR3 amino acids: CASSRSPGQGTDTQYF. The CDR3 bases are TGTGCCAGCAGCCGCTCGCCAGGACAGGGAACAGATACGCAGTATTTT.

This clone was seen a few times. The sample contains more than one DNA sequence encoding this CDR3. The gene calls are TRBV7-3 and TRBJ1-2, with D uncertain. The CDR3 extends over 14 amino acids. The germline V gene encodes CDR1 SGHTA and CDR2 FQGTGA. V dropped 0 bases and J dropped 2 bases, with 7 bases sitting between them. CDR3 loop: CASSLTAGNYGYTF. The CDR3 bases are TGTGCCAGCAGCTTAACGGCCGGGAACTATGGCTACACCTTC.

The chain is built from TRBV27 and TRBJ1-1; D unresolved. The CDR3 spans 16 residues. V was trimmed by 5 bases and J by 5 bases, leaving 21 bases between them. Germline V gene lookup returns CDR1 MNHEY and CDR2 SMNVEV (reference sequence). CDR3 sequence: CASSPITGRGQTEAFF. The CDR3 nucleotides read TGTGCCAGCAGTCCAATAACTGGGAGAGGGCAAACTGAAGCTTTCTTT.

In its sample, this clone was seen once. The chain recombines TRBV7-6 with TRBJ1-1; TRBD1 aligns across 8 bases. The V gene end was trimmed by 1 base and the J gene end by 5 bases; junction bases not matched to a gene: 3. Germline CDR1 SGHVS, CDR2 FNYEAQ. This CDR3 region has 14 residues. The CDR3, as DNA: TGTGCCAGCAGCTTAGGGACAGGGTGGACTGAAGCTTTCTTT. Protein sequence: CASSLGTGWTEAFF.

The gene calls are TRBV4-3 and TRBJ1-1; TRBD1 might be the D (5 bases). The CDR3 runs to 16 residues. CDR1 and CDR2 (germline): LGHNA, YSLEER. Trimming left V 2 bases short and J 0 bases short, with 13 bases between. CDR3 loop: CASSQLGGIMNTEAFF. The CDR3 DNA reads as TGCGCCAGCAGCCAACTGGGGGGGATCATGAACACTGAAGCTTTCTTT.

The rearrangement links TRBV27 to TRBJ2-6; the match to TRBD1 covers 12 bases. There are 20 residues in the CDR3. Germline CDR1 and CDR2: MNHEY and SMNVEV (reference sequence). The junction had 9 bases not matched to a gene; V was cut back by 1 base and J by 2 bases. The CDR3 nucleotides are TGTGCCAGCAGTTTATTCGTCCAGGGACAGGGGGCACCTGGGGCCAACGTCCTGACTTTC. As protein: CASSLFVQGQGAPGANVLTF.

The V and J genes are TRBV6-5 and TRBJ2-7; 8 bases fit TRBD2. V shed 0 bases and J 2 bases; nucleotides not matched to a gene: 3. The V gene's germline CDR1 is MNHEY and CDR2 SVGAGI. There are 15 residues in the CDR3. The CDR3 coding sequence is TGTGCCAGCAGTTACTCGATAGCGGGAACCTACGAGCAGTACTTC. Translation: CASSYSIAGTYEQYF.

This clone was counted a single time. This chain joins TRBV6-1 and TRBJ1-3, with no clear D. With 3 bases removed from V and 3 bases from J, the gap between germline ends came to 9 bases. The CDR3 has 14 amino acids. Germline CDR1 reads MNHNS; CDR2 reads SASEGT. CDR3: CASSDGVVGNTIYF. The CDR3 DNA is TGTGCCAGCAGTGACGGGGTAGTTGGAAACACCATATATTTT.

The chain has TRBV27 and TRBJ2-1; 8 bases line up with TRBD2. The CDR3 runs to 16 residues. Germline loops: CDR1 MNHEY, CDR2 SMNVEV (reference sequence). V dropped 6 bases and J dropped 0; count of bases not matched to a gene: 7. The CDR3 loop reads CASRTSSGSSYNEQFF. CDR3 sequence (DNA): TGTGCCAGCAGGACGTCCAGCGGGAGCTCCTACAATGAGCAGTTCTTC.

V gene TRBV4-3 combines with J gene TRBJ2-6; TRBD2 aligns across 8 bases. Trimming took 0 bases from V and 4 from J; bases not matched to a gene: 2. CDR3 length: 16 residues. The germline V gene has CDR1 LGHNA and CDR2 YSLEER. The CDR3 DNA reads as TGCGCCAGCAGCCAAGATAGCGGGACCGGGGCCAACGTCCTGACTTTC. Amino acid sequence: CASSQDSGTGANVLTF.

Details on this clone: A read error may account for a junction end that differs from germline. V is TRBV5-1 and J is TRBJ2-7, with 11 bases aligning to TRBD2. The CDR3 is 17 residues long. Germline CDR1 is SGHRS and CDR2 is YFSETQ. DNA for the CDR3: TGCGCCAGCAGCTTGAGGGTTAGCGGGGGGGGGCCCTACGAGCAGTACTTT. Translated, it gives CASSLRVSGGGPYEQYF.

The CDR3 DNA reads as TGCGCCAGCAGCCAAATACAGGGGGCCGGCTACGAGCAGTACTTC. Its translation: CASSQIQGAGYEQYF. V gene TRBV4-3 combines with J gene TRBJ2-7; TRBD1 matches at 9 bases. The germline CDR1 and CDR2 sequences are LGHNA and YSLEER. This CDR3 comprises 15 residues. V lost 2 bases, J lost 3 bases, and 5 bases stayed unmatched.

The rearrangement joins TRBV27 to TRBJ2-7; possible D gene TRBD1, 6 bases. Germline V gene sequence: CDR1 MNHEY, CDR2 SMNVEV (reference sequence). Trimming took off 5 bases at V and 2 bases at J, with 13 bases between the two ends. The CDR3 extends over 14 amino acids. The CDR3 here is CASSPQTGPYEQYF. CDR3 nucleotides: TGTGCCAGCAGTCCCCAGACAGGACCCTACGAGCAGTACTTC.

The chain couples TRBV4-3 to TRBJ2-5, with 7 positions matching TRBD2. Trimming cost V 3 bases and J 4 bases; bases outside gene matches: 11. Germline V CDR1 and CDR2: LGHNA, YSLEER. The CDR3 extends over 16 amino acids. The DNA of the CDR3 is TGCGCCAGCAGCCATGGCCTCGGGGGGAGGTCAGAGACCCAGTACTTC. Amino acids: CASSHGLGGRSETQYF.

This clone occurred a few times. The chain has TRBV7-9 and TRBJ1-4; D unclear. V lost 5 bases and J lost 8, with 18 bases in between. CDR1 and CDR2 (germline): SEHNR, FQNEAQ (reference sequence). The CDR3 has 15 amino acids. Here the CDR3 DNA reads TGTGCCAGCAGCACCTGGACGGACGAGGGAGAAAAACTGTTTTTT. This sequence encodes CASSTWTDEGEKLFF.

This clone showed up just once. The rearrangement links TRBV6-5 to TRBJ2-1, with 11 bases matching TRBD2. This CDR3 spans 15 amino acids. The V gene's germline CDR1 is MNHEY and CDR2 SVGAGI. After removal of 6 bases from V and 4 bases from J, the junction contained 5 bases not matched to a gene. DNA for the CDR3: TGTGCCAGCAGACCCGGGACTAGCGGTTACAATGAGCAGTTCTTC. Amino acid sequence: CASRPGTSGYNEQFF.

The gene calls are TRBV10-3 and TRBJ2-7, with TRBD2 matching 9 bases. CDR3 length: 13 amino acids. Germline CDR1 is ENHRY and CDR2 is SYGVKD. Losses at the gene ends were 6 bases for V and 6 bases for J; bases not matched to a gene: 6. The CDR3 loop is CAIRELAGSEQYF. The CDR3 DNA is TGTGCCATCAGAGAGCTAGCGGGAAGCGAGCAGTACTTC.

This clone was recorded a few times. The chain is built from TRBV30 and TRBJ1-6, with a possible D match to TRBD1 (6 bases). This CDR3 region has 16 residues. The V gene's germline CDR1 is GTSNPN and CDR2 SVGIG (reference sequence). Trimming cost V 0 bases and J 6 bases, with 15 bases left between them. The CDR3 DNA follows: TGTGCCTGGAGTGTGACGGGGGGCGCGGGTAATTCACCCCTCCACTTT. It translates to CAWSVTGGAGNSPLHF.

The genes are TRBV6-5 and TRBJ1-1; D gene ambiguous. Germline V CDR1 and CDR2: MNHEY, SVGAGI. The germline V and J ends were trimmed by 7 bases and 6 bases, with 12 bases remaining between them. The CDR3 has 12 residues. This chain's CDR3 is CASTSPPAEAFF. CDR3 bases: TGTGCCAGCACCTCCCCGCCGGCTGAAGCTTTCTTT.

V is TRBV10-3 and J is TRBJ2-1; possibly TRBD2 for D (6 bases). Looked up from germline, CDR1 is ENHRY and CDR2 is SYGVKD. CDR3 length: 15 amino acids. Trimming took 6 bases from V and 8 from J, leaving 20 bases between them. CDR3 protein: CAISVAVRMGDEQFF. For the CDR3, the DNA is TGTGCCATCAGCGTAGCGGTCCGGATGGGGGATGAGCAGTTCTTC.

The CDR3, as DNA: TGTGCCAGCAGCTTTACCGACGGGACAGGGAGCGAGCAGTACTTC. It translates to CASSFTDGTGSEQYF. The chain combines TRBV7-2 with TRBJ2-7, with 9 nucleotides matching TRBD1. The CDR3 runs 15 residues. Germline V CDR1 and CDR2: SGHTA, FQGNSA. Germline trimming cut 3 bases from V and 6 bases from J; bases unmatched to any gene: 9.

This rearrangement joins TRBV2 to TRBJ2-2; D not resolved. Germline loops: CDR1 SNHLY, CDR2 FYNNEI. V shed 10 bases and J shed 1 base, with 7 bases lying between them. The CDR3 sequence is 12 residues long. In DNA form, the CDR3 reads TGTGCCACAACGGGGAACACCGGGGAGCTGTTTTTT. Protein: CATTGNTGELFF.

This clone was seen a single time. The chain has TRBV29-1 and TRBJ1-1, with 12 bases lining up with TRBD1. From germline, CDR1 is SQVTM and CDR2 ANQGSEA. Germline trimming cut 7 bases from V and 4 bases from J; bases unmatched to any gene: 10. The CDR3 sequence is 15 residues long. The CDR3 here is CSGDRGQGAFTEAFF. The CDR3 coding sequence is TGCAGCGGGGACAGGGGACAGGGGGCTTTCACTGAAGCTTTCTTT.

V gene TRBV7-9 combines with J gene TRBJ2-1; 10 nucleotides match TRBD2. The CDR3 totals 17 residues. The V gene end was trimmed by 4 bases and the J gene end by 0 bases; junction bases not matched to a gene: 6. Germline V gene sequence: CDR1 SEHNR, CDR2 FQNEAQ (reference sequence). The CDR3 DNA follows: TGTGCCAGCAGCTACCCAACTAGCGGGGACTCCTACAATGAGCAGTTCTTC. This codes for CASSYPTSGDSYNEQFF. The whole variable domain, filled in from reference TRBV7-9 and TRBJ2-1, reads DTGVSQNPRHKITKRGQNVTFRCDPISEHNRLYWYRQTLGQGPEFLTYFQNEAQLEKSRLLSDRFSAERPKGSFSTLEIQRTEQGDSAMYLCASSYPTSGDSYNEQFFGPGTRLTVL.